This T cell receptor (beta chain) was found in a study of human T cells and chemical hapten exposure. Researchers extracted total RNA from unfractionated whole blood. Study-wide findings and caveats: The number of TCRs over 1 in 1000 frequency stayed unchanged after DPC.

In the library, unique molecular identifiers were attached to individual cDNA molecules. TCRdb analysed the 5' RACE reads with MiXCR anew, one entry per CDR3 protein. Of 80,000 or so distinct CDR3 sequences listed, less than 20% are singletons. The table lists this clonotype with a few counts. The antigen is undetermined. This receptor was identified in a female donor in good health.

CDR3 residues: CASSLSANTGELFF. CDR3 DNA: TGTGCCAGCAGCTTATCAGCTAACACCGGGGAGCTGTTTTTT. The chain combines TRBV11-2 with TRBJ2-2; D unclear. Germline CDR1 SGHAT, CDR2 FQNNGV. This CDR3 is 14 amino acids long. Trimming cost V 2 bases and J 2 bases, with 6 bases left between them.